A selection of T cell receptor beta chains follows, all from one sample in a study of blood T cell repertoires in COVID-19. Measured with immunoSEQ multiplex PCR; TCRdb has only the in-frame clones, and not every one. The table lists roughly 450,000 clones, about 92% of them singletons. Source material: PBMCs or T cells enriched from blood (not recorded which). These receptor sequences come from a man aged 18 to 35 who had recovered from COVID-19. CDR3s include the opening cysteine and the closing phenylalanine or tryptophan. Each record gives: clone size, D gene, J gene, V gene, CDR3 DNA, CDR3 protein. A D gene is named only where the DNA matches it firmly. The size of a clone is reported for some rows only, either as once, few or many, or as a class for expanded clones.

abundance: .; d_gene: .; j_gene: TRBJ2-3; v_gene: TRBV7-4; CDR3nt: TGTGCCAGCAGCTTAAGGCAGGGGACAGATACGCAGTATTTT; CDR3aa: CASSLRQGTDTQYF
abundance: few; d_gene: .; j_gene: TRBJ1-1; v_gene: TRBV14; CDR3nt: TGTGCCAGCAGGGAAGGGGTGAACACTGAAGCTTTCTTT; CDR3aa: CASREGVNTEAFF
abundance: .; d_gene: TRBD1; j_gene: TRBJ1-5; v_gene: TRBV13; CDR3nt: TGTGCCAGCAGCAGACAGGGGGGACAGCCCCAGCATTTT; CDR3aa: CASSRQGGQPQHF
abundance: .; d_gene: .; j_gene: TRBJ2-1; v_gene: TRBV2; CDR3nt: TGTGCCAGCAGAGATCCGACGGAGGCGGGTTACAATGAGCAGTTCTTC; CDR3aa: CASRDPTEAGYNEQFF
abundance: .; d_gene: TRBD1; j_gene: TRBJ1-2; v_gene: TRBV6-5; CDR3nt: TGTGCCAGCACCAGACAGGGCGGAGGGTATGGCTACACCTTC; CDR3aa: CASTRQGGGYGYTF
abundance: .; d_gene: .; j_gene: TRBJ1-2; v_gene: TRBV28; CDR3nt: TGTGCCAGCAGTCTCCCCCCGGGAACCTCAGCTAACTATGGCTACACCTTC; CDR3aa: CASSLPPGTSANYGYTF
abundance: .; d_gene: TRBD2; j_gene: TRBJ2-3; v_gene: TRBV3-1/TRBV3-2; CDR3nt: TGTGCCAGCAGCCAAGGGTGGCGGGAGGGCCTGAATACGCAGTATTTT; CDR3aa: CASSQGWREGLNTQYF
abundance: .; d_gene: TRBD1; j_gene: TRBJ1-1; v_gene: TRBV5-4; CDR3nt: TGTGCCAGCAGCCTCACAGGGGGCTTTGAAGCTTTCTTT; CDR3aa: CASSLTGGFEAFF
abundance: .; d_gene: TRBD1; j_gene: TRBJ2-6; v_gene: TRBV28; CDR3nt: TGTGCCAGCAGTTTTCCCGGGACAGGTCGCTCTGGGGCCAACGTCCTGACTTTC; CDR3aa: CASSFPGTGRSGANVLTF
abundance: .; d_gene: TRBD2; j_gene: TRBJ2-1; v_gene: TRBV18; CDR3nt: TGTGCCAGCTCGCCTGGACTAGAGGGCGAGCAGTTCTTC; CDR3aa: CASSPGLEGEQFF
abundance: .; d_gene: .; j_gene: TRBJ1-3; v_gene: TRBV7-6; CDR3nt: TGTGCCAGCAGCTTACAGGCGCGGGGGAACACCATATATTTT; CDR3aa: CASSLQARGNTIYF
abundance: few; d_gene: .; j_gene: TRBJ2-3; v_gene: TRBV24-1; CDR3nt: TGTGCCACCAGTTCCTCCCCGGCGCAGGGTGGTACAGATACGCAGTATTTT; CDR3aa: CATSSSPAQGGTDTQYF
abundance: once; d_gene: .; j_gene: TRBJ1-2; v_gene: TRBV5-6; CDR3nt: TGTGCCAGCAGCGTTGGAGGTAGGGTCAGCTATGGCTACACCTTC; CDR3aa: CASSVGGRVSYGYTF
abundance: .; d_gene: TRBD1; j_gene: TRBJ1-4; v_gene: TRBV18; CDR3nt: TGTGCCAGCTCATCGGGACAGGGAAGCGAAAAACTGTTTTTT; CDR3aa: CASSSGQGSEKLFF